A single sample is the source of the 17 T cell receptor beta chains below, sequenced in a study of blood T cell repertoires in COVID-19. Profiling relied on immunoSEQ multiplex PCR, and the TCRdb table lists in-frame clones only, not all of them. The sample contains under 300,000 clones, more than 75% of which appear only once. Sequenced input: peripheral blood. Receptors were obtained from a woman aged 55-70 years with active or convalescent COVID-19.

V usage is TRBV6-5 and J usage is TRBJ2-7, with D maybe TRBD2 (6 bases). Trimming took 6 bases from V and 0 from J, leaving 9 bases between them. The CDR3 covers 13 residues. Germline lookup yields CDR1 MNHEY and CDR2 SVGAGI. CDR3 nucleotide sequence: TGTGCCAGCAGGTTGGACTACTCCTACGAGCAGTACTTC. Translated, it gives CASRLDYSYEQYF.

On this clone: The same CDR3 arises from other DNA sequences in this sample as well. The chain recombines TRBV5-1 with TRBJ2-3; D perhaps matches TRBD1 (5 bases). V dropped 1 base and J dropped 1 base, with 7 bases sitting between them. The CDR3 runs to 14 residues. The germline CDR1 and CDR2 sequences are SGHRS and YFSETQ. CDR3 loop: CASSLQGGTDTQYF. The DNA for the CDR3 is TGCGCCAGCAGCTTGCAAGGGGGCACAGATACGCAGTATTTT.

The CDR3 loop reads CASSPPNSYEQYF. Written as DNA, the CDR3 is TGTGCCAGCTCACCACCGAACAGTTACGAGCAGTACTTC. The chain is built from TRBV18 and TRBJ2-7, with D unclear. The V and J ends lost 0 bases and 4 bases respectively, with 7 bases between them. The germline V gene has CDR1 KGHSH and CDR2 LQKENI. CDR3 length: 13 amino acids.

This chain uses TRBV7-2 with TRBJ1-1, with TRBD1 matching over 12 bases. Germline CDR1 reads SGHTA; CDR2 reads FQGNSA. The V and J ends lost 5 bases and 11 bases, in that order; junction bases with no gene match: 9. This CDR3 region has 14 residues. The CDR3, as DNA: TGTGCCAGCAGCCCCGGGACAGGGGGCGCAGGGGCTTTCTTT. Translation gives CASSPGTGGAGAFF.

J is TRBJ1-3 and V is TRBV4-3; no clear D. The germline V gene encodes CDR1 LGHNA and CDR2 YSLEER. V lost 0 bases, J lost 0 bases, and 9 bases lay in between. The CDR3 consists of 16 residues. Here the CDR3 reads CASSQDPASSGNTIYF. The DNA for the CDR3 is TGCGCCAGCAGCCAAGATCCAGCTAGCTCTGGAAACACCATATATTTT.

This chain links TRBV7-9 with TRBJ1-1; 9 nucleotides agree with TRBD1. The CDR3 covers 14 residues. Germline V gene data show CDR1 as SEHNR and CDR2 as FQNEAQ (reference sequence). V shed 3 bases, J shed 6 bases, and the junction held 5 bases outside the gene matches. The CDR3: CASSLDRGPAEAFF. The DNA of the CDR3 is TGTGCCAGCAGCTTGGACAGGGGTCCGGCTGAAGCTTTCTTT.

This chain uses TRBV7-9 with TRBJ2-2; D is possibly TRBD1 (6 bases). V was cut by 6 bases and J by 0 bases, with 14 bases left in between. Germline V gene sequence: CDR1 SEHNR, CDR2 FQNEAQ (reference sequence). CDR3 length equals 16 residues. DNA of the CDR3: TGTGCCAGCAGTCTTTTGGGGGCGTCGAACACCGGGGAGCTGTTTTTT. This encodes CASSLLGASNTGELFF.

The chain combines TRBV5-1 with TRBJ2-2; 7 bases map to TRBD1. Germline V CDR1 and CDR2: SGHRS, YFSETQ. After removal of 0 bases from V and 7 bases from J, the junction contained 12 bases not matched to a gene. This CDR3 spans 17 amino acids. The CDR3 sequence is CASSLGGQTNQRGELFF. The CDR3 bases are TGCGCCAGCAGCTTGGGGGGACAGACAAACCAGCGCGGGGAGCTGTTTTTT.

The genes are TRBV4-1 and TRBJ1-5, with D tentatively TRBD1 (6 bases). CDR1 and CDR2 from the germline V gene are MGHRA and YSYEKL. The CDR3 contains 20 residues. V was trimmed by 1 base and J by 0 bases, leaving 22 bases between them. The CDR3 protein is CASSQGNNWGRIYSNQPQHF. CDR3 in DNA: TGCGCCAGCAGCCAAGGGAATAATTGGGGGCGGATATATAGCAATCAGCCCCAGCATTTT.

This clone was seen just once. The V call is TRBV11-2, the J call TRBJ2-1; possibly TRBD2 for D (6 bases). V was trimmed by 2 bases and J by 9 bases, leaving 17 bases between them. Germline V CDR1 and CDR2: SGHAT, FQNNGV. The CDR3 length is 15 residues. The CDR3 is CASSLIRGYRGEQFF. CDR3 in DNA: TGTGCCAGCAGCTTAATCCGGGGGTACCGGGGTGAGCAGTTCTTC.

The CDR3 bases are TGCGCCAGCAGCATAGGACAGGTCCCCATGAACACTGAAGCTTTCTTT. Translating it yields CASSIGQVPMNTEAFF. The V and J genes are TRBV5-1 and TRBJ1-1; 7 nucleotides align to TRBD1. In germline, CDR1 is SGHRS, CDR2 YFSETQ. CDR3 size: 16 residues. The V segment lost 4 bases and the J segment 0 bases; nucleotides outside the gene matches: 9.

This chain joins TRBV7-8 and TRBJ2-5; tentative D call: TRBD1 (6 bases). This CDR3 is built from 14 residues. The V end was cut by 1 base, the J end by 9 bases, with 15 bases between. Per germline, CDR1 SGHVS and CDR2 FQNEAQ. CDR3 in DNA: TGTGCCAGCAGCTTAGGGACAGTCATGGAGGCCCAGTACTTC. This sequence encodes CASSLGTVMEAQYF.

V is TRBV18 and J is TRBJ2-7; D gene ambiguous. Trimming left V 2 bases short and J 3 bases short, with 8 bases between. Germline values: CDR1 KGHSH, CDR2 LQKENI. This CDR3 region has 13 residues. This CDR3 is CASSPTRSYEQYF. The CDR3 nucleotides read TGTGCCAGCTCACCAACGCGGAGCTACGAGCAGTACTTC.

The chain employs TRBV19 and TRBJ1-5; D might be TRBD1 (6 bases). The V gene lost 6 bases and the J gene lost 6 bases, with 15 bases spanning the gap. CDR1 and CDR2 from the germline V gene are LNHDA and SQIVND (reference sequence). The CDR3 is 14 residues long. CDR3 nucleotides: TGTGCCAGTAGCGGAACAGGGTCCCCTCAGCCCCAGCATTTT. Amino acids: CASSGTGSPQPQHF.

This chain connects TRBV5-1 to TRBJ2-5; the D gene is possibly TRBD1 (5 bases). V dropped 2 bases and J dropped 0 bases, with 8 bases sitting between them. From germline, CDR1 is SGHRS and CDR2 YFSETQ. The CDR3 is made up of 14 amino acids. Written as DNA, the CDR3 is TGCGCCAGCAGCTTTATCAGGGACCAAGAGACCCAGTACTTC. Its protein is CASSFIRDQETQYF.

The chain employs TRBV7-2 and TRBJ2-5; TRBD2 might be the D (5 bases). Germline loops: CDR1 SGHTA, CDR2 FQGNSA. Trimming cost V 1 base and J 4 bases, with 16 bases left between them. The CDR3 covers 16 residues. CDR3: CASSLGVASVRETQYF. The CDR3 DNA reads TGTGCCAGCAGCTTAGGGGTAGCGTCGGTAAGAGAGACCCAGTACTTC.

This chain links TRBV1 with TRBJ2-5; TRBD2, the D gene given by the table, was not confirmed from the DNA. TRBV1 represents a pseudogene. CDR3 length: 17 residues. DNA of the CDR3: TGCACCAGCAGCGCAAGGGAGGGCGGGGGTTACCAAGAGACCCAGTACTTC. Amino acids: CTSSAREGGGYQETQYF.